This T cell receptor beta chain appears in the sequencing data of a study of T cells expressing NK-cell markers (dated by TCRdb to the early 2020s). Broadly, across the study: Several donors provided sorted CD3+CD56+NKG2C+, CD3+CD56+NKG2C- and CD3+CD56-NKG2C+ T-cell subsets, whose TCR beta-chain repertoires were profiled. Of the eight sequenced donors, seven were found to be HCMV-seropositive and one was found to be HCMV-seronegative. All eight donors whose samples were sequenced were randomly selected healthy volunteers, three of them men and five women. Libraries were sequenced as 2 x 150 bp reads on Illumina HiSeq 2000/2500, MiSeq or NextSeq. General conclusions and limits of the study: Whether the expanded NKG2C-expressing T cell clones were specific for HCMV antigens remained unclear. In five to seven donors, the dominant CD3+CD56+NKG2C+ clonotypes were among the top 10 CD8+ clonotypes and accounted for about 1.0-7.5% of CD8+ T cells. Those dominant clonotypes were again the most abundant among CD3+CD56-NKG2C+ cells in a few donors, at about 25-65%.

Note on this clonotype: Its antigen has not been determined.

To determine HCMV serostatus, a commercial ELISA kit was used to detect HCMV-specific IgG in serum. Ficoll density gradient centrifugation was used to isolate peripheral blood mononuclear cells from blood. The instrument was an Illumina HiSeq 2000. TCR beta cDNA libraries were made by 5'RACE template switching that added a universal primer site and unique molecular identifiers. cDNA synthesis was primed from the TCR beta constant segment, followed by two successive PCR amplification steps. Processing in the source paper ran as follows. Reads were demultiplexed and grouped by UMI with MIGEC, and clonotypes were assembled and quantified with MiTCR. To remove erroneous sequences, TCR cDNA sequences were retained only when supported by two or more reads. The tcR package was used for downstream repertoire analysis, and clonotypes were matched between fractions using CDR3 nucleotide sequence together with V segment. VDJmatch was used to annotate antigen specificity against VDJdb, with one amino acid substitution in CDR3 allowed. TCRdb reprocessed the reads and lists each CDR3 protein sequence as a single entry, with no DNA. The V and J calls follow TCRdb's processing rather than the paper's. This sample's clone table shows almost 450,000 distinct CDR3 sequences. The ten largest clones represent roughly 7.2% of the sample.

Specimen: blood T cells: a sorted CD56 or NKG2C T cell subset, CD4+ or CD8+ T cells, or bulk PBMC T cells (not recorded which). This clonotype was sampled from a woman between 18 and 70 years old in good health.

CDR3 reads: CASSPGTIWSYNEQFF. The chain couples TRBV27 to TRBJ2-1; the TCRdb D gene call, TRBD1, has no DNA to confirm it. Per the germline V gene (reference sequence), MNHEY is the CDR1 and SMNVEV is the CDR2. Reading from cysteine to phenylalanine, the CDR3 counts 16 amino acids. No DNA is listed.